These 20 T cell receptor beta chains share one sample of origin, sequenced in a study of Graves' ophthalmopathy and Graves' hyperthyroidism. RNA transcripts yielded amplified TCR beta CDR3 regions. HTBI primers were used in a first-round RT-PCR, which preceded a second-round multiplex PCR. TCRdb called the multiplex PCR reads again in MiXCR, with one record for every CDR3 protein. The sample holds some 1.1 million distinct CDR3 sequences, roughly two fifths seen once. Sequenced: peripheral blood or thyroid tissue (not recorded which). The receptor source for this set is an adult man with Graves' hyperthyroidism.

This clonotype was observed a handful of times. The rearrangement uses TRBV10-2 and TRBJ1-2; maybe TRBD1 (5 bases). In germline, CDR1 is WSHSY, CDR2 SAAADI. Deletions cut 7 bases from V and 5 bases from J, with 11 bases between. The CDR3 covers 12 residues. CDR3 residues: CASMRDSYGYTF. CDR3 bases: TGCGCCAGCATGAGAGACAGTTATGGCTACACCTTC.

This clonotype was counted many times. The rearrangement uses TRBV5-1 and TRBJ1-1, with TRBD1 matching 7 bases. CDR1 is SGHRS, CDR2 YFSETQ, per germline. The CDR3 has 13 amino acids. V was clipped by 3 bases and J by 5 bases; unmatched bases: 4. CDR3 protein: CASSSGQATEAFF. Written as DNA, the CDR3 is TGCGCCAGCAGCTCCGGACAGGCGACTGAAGCTTTCTTT.

This rearrangement joins TRBV25-1 to TRBJ1-4; weak D call: TRBD1 (5 bases). CDR1 is MGHDK and CDR2 is SYGVNS in the germline V gene. The CDR3 totals 13 residues. V shed 8 bases and J shed 7 bases, with 14 bases lying between them. The CDR3 loop is CASHEGTAEKLFF. DNA of the CDR3: TGTGCCAGCCACGAAGGGACGGCTGAAAAACTGTTTTTT.

As concerns this clonotype: This clone may be a read error of a much larger clone one base away. The chain couples TRBV5-1 to TRBJ2-5; perhaps TRBD1 as D (5 bases). The CDR3 extends over 15 amino acids. V gave up 0 bases and J gave up 5 bases, with 14 bases separating them. The germline gives CDR1 SGHRS, CDR2 YFSETQ. CDR3 in DNA: TGCGCCAGCAGCTTGGGGGTGGGGCCGAGGGAGACCCAGTACTTC. Its protein is CASSLGVGPRETQYF.

About this clonotype itself: An end of the junction differs from the germline gene, which may be a read error. The chain employs TRBV7-6 and TRBJ2-3; TRBD2 agrees at 8 bases. CDR1 SGHVS and CDR2 FNYEAQ come from the germline V gene. This CDR3 region has 16 residues. CDR3: CDSSSSRGGHTDTQYF. As DNA, the CDR3 is TGTGACAGCAGCTCCTCCCGGGGGGGTCACACAGATACGCAGTATTTT.

There are a few counts of this clonotype. The chain uses TRBV2 and TRBJ2-5, with unresolved D. Trimming took 7 bases from V and 1 from J, leaving 7 bases between them. This CDR3 has 12 amino acids. Germline V gives CDR1 SNHLY, CDR2 FYNNEI. The CDR3, as DNA: TGTGCCAGCACCTCCCTCCAAGAGACCCAGTACTTC. Translation: CASTSLQETQYF.

The table lists this clonotype with many counts. The chain recombines TRBV19 with TRBJ1-1, with D possibly matching TRBD1 (6 bases). Germline V gene lookup returns CDR1 LNHDA and CDR2 SQIVND (reference sequence). Trimming removed 6 bases from V and 6 bases from J, with 14 bases in between. The CDR3 has 13 amino acids. For the CDR3, the DNA is TGTGCCAGTAGAGAGACAGGTAATCCTGAAGCTTTCTTT. Its translation is CASRETGNPEAFF.

The rearrangement uses TRBV29-1 and TRBJ2-7, with TRBD2 as a possible D gene (6 bases). Germline lookup yields CDR1 SQVTM and CDR2 ANQGSEA. The CDR3 extends over 13 amino acids. Trimming shortened V by 3 bases and J by 3 bases, and 12 bases separated the two germline ends. This CDR3 is CSVDGGSIYEQYF. CDR3 bases: TGCAGCGTTGACGGGGGAAGTATCTACGAGCAGTACTTC.

This clonotype was counted ten times or more. This chain uses TRBV9 with TRBJ1-6; TRBD1 agrees at 12 bases. V shed 6 bases, J shed 6 bases, and the junction held 4 bases outside the gene matches. CDR3 length equals 15 residues. From germline, CDR1 is SGDLS and CDR2 YYNGEE. This CDR3 reads CASNTGQGANSPLHF. The CDR3 region has the DNA TGTGCCAGCAACACGGGACAGGGGGCTAATTCACCCCTCCACTTT.

V is TRBV7-8 and J is TRBJ1-1; 10 bases map to TRBD1. This CDR3 spans 16 amino acids. The V gene's germline CDR1 is SGHVS and CDR2 FQNEAQ. The trim removed 6 bases at V and 0 bases at J, leaving 7 bases unmatched. The CDR3 DNA is TGTGCCAGCAGGTCTGGGACAGGGGTCATGAACACTGAAGCTTTCTTT. Protein sequence: CASRSGTGVMNTEAFF.

The V and J genes are TRBV5-1 and TRBJ1-1; D is uncertain. Germline V gene data show CDR1 as SGHRS and CDR2 as YFSETQ. The CDR3 contains 14 residues. V was cut by 1 base and J by 0 bases, with 7 bases left in between. This CDR3 is CASSLNDLNTEAFF. CDR3 nucleotides: TGCGCCAGCAGCTTGAACGATTTGAACACTGAAGCTTTCTTT.

The V and J genes are TRBV25-1 and TRBJ1-6; the D gene is possibly TRBD1 (6 bases). Germline V gene data show CDR1 as MGHDK and CDR2 as SYGVNS. V was shortened by 1 base and J by 0 bases, with 13 bases between the two germline ends. The CDR3 is 18 amino acids. The CDR3 loop is CASSESGTPDSYNSPLHF. The CDR3 DNA reads TGTGCCAGCAGTGAATCCGGGACACCTGACTCCTATAATTCACCCCTCCACTTT.

This clonotype has ten or more counts. CDR3 sequence (DNA): TGTGCCAGCAGCTCATTACCATCAGACAAAGAGACCCAGTACTTC. Its protein is CASSSLPSDKETQYF. V and J are TRBV7-9 and TRBJ2-5; D gene unclear. CDR1 is SEHNR and CDR2 is FQNEAQ in the germline V gene (reference sequence). V gave up 4 bases and J gave up 3 bases, with 15 bases separating them. The CDR3 contains 15 residues.

In this sample, this clonotype turned up once. The chain couples TRBV19 to TRBJ1-5, with a possible D match to TRBD1 (6 bases). The CDR3 has 13 amino acids. Germline CDR1 reads LNHDA; CDR2 reads SQIVND (reference sequence). Trimming left V 10 bases short and J 7 bases short, with 17 bases between. The CDR3 DNA sequence: TGTGCCACCACGACGACAGGTAGCCAGCCCCAGCATTTT. Translated, it gives CATTTTGSQPQHF. The full variable domain, completed using reference TRBV19 and TRBJ1-5, is DGGITQSPKYLFRKEGQNVTLSCEQNLNHDAMYWYRQDPGQGLRLIYYSQIVNDFQKGDIAEGYSVSREKKESFPLTVTSAQKNPTAFYLCATTTTGSQPQHFGDGTRLSIL.

The chain links TRBV10-3 to TRBJ1-1; a weak D match, TRBD1 (6 bases). The V end was cut by 10 bases, the J end by 6 bases, with 15 bases between. CDR1 is ENHRY and CDR2 is SYGVKD in the germline V gene. The CDR3 length is 12 residues. For the CDR3, the DNA is TGTGCCACCTTGGGGGCCGGAGCTGAAGCTTTCTTT. It yields the protein CATLGAGAEAFF.

The sample holds many counts of this clonotype. The chain recombines TRBV7-2 with TRBJ1-1; D not resolved. The V gene's germline CDR1 is SGHTA and CDR2 FQGNSA. The CDR3 has 16 residues. Trimming stripped 5 bases from V and 1 base from J, with 17 bases between. The CDR3 nucleotides are TGTGCCAGCAGCATACCCGTTCCAGGAGCGAACACTGAAGCTTTCTTT. This sequence encodes CASSIPVPGANTEAFF.

This clonotype was seen a few times. The chain uses TRBV28 and TRBJ1-5; D uncertain. This CDR3 region has 16 residues. CDR1 MDHEN and CDR2 SYDVKM come from the germline V gene. V was shortened by 1 base and J by 3 bases, with 13 bases between the two germline ends. CDR3 sequence (DNA): TGTGCCAGCAGTTTATCGGCAGGTCCTAACAATCAGCCCCAGCATTTT. This translates into CASSLSAGPNNQPQHF.

This clonotype has a count of ten or more. This chain uses TRBV12-3 or TRBV12-4 with TRBJ1-5; the D is unclear. The CDR3 extends over 14 amino acids. Trimming shortened V by 6 bases and J by 0 bases, and 9 bases separated the two germline ends. The CDR3 DNA follows: TGTGCCAGCAGCCTCGTAAATAGCAATCAGCCCCAGCATTTT. Translated, it gives CASSLVNSNQPQHF.

The chain couples TRBV25-1 to TRBJ1-6; maybe TRBD1 (6 bases). Trimming shortened V by 8 bases and J by 10 bases, and 12 bases separated the two germline ends. The CDR3 consists of 12 residues. Germline V lookup: CDR1 MGHDK, CDR2 SYGVNS. CDR3 bases: TGTGCCAGCCATACAGGGAAATCACCCCTCCACTTT. It specifies CASHTGKSPLHF. Drawing the rest from reference TRBV25-1 and TRBJ1-6, the complete variable domain is EADIYQTPRYLVIGTGKKITLECSQTMGHDKMYWYQQDPGMELHLIHYSYGVNSTEKGDLSSESTVSRIRTEHFPLTLESARPSHTSQYLCASHTGKSPLHFGNGTRLTVT.

V usage is TRBV20-1 and J usage is TRBJ1-1; 7 positions agree with TRBD1. V lost 3 bases to trimming and J lost 3 bases; unmatched junction nucleotides: 7. Germline V gene sequence: CDR1 DFQATT, CDR2 SNEGSKA (reference sequence). The CDR3 extends over 14 amino acids. The CDR3 reads CSARVTGVDTEAFF. For the CDR3, the DNA is TGCAGTGCTAGGGTCACAGGGGTTGACACTGAAGCTTTCTTT.